This T cell receptor beta chain was captured by sequencing in a study of blood T cell repertoires in COVID-19. Recruited during active infection, patients (from Seattle) were subsequently followed longitudinally. The germline gives CDR1 SGHAT, CDR2 FQDESV (reference sequence). V lost 1 base to trimming and J lost 2 bases, with 11 bases between them. The length of the CDR3 is 15 residues. Authors' processing steps: Estimation of nucleated cell counts was performed using reference gene primer amplification. TCRdb's table, derived via immunoSEQ multiplex PCR, lists solely in-frame clones and lacks some. That table supplies the V and J calls and clone size; D and trimming were determined from the DNA. The table shows approximately 200,000 clones, with around 80% occurring only once.

The chain is built from TRBV11-1 and TRBJ2-5, with D maybe TRBD1 (6 bases). The material sequenced was peripheral blood. The sequence was collected from an elderly woman with COVID-19, enrolled during active disease. The CDR3 sequence: CASSLGTDFQETQYF. The CDR3, as DNA: TGTGCCAGCAGCTTAGGGACAGATTTTCAAGAGACCCAGTACTTC.